This T cell receptor (beta chain) was captured in a study of breast tumors, draining lymph nodes, adjacent tissues. Findings of the study overall: Luminal-like breast cancer showed significantly greater tumor-nontumor repertoire similarity than basal-like breast cancer did.

TCRdb reprocessed the multiplex PCR reads via MiXCR and lists one record per CDR3 protein. The data show 85,000 to 130,000 distinct CDR3 sequences, about 30% seen once. Samples came from axillary lymph nodes draining the breast cancer. The germline CDR1 and CDR2 sequences are DFQATT and SNEGSKA (reference sequence). With V trimmed by 6 bases and J by 8 bases, 9 bases remained unmatched. CDR3 length: 15 residues. This clonotype was detected only once. The antigen is undetermined. What was sequenced was axillary lymph node tissue. V and J are TRBV20-1 and TRBJ1-6; 11 bases are a match to TRBD1. The TCR sequence derives from a female donor with breast cancer. Some clones in this sample may be carry-over from other donors' samples. The CDR3 region has the DNA TGCAGTGCGCGTCGCGGGACAGGGGGTTATTCACCCCTCCACTTT. As protein: CSARRGTGGYSPLHF.